This note documents a single TCR beta chain sequence. The antigen is undetermined. The CDR3 runs to 18 residues. The germline gives CDR1 MNHEY, CDR2 SVGAGI. This sample was included in a study of T cells expressing NK-cell markers. At the level of the study: Sorted CD3+CD56+NKG2C+, CD3+CD56+NKG2C- and CD3+CD56-NKG2C+ T cells supplied TCR beta repertoires. Study-level findings and limits: Leadership of the CD3+CD56-NKG2C+ fraction also belonged to these clonotypes in several donors. Dominant NKG2C+ clonotypes accounted for 1.0-7.0% of CD8+ T cells in several donors.

TCR beta cDNA was generated via 5'RACE template switching incorporating UMIs. TCRdb reworked the 5' RACE reads into one entry per CDR3 protein, no DNA. The sample includes about 260,000 distinct CDR3 sequences. The gene calls are TRBV6-5 and TRBJ2-4; TCRdb gives TRBD1 as the D gene, but with no DNA this cannot be confirmed. The sequence derives from a woman between 18 and 75 years old in good health. Sequenced input: blood T cells: a sorted CD56 or NKG2C T cell subset, CD4+ or CD8+ T cells, or bulk PBMC T cells (not recorded which). The CDR3 here is CASSSLSGLGKTKNIQYF.